This TCR beta chain was sequenced during a study of T-cell reconstitution after alpha-beta-depleted transplantation in children. This CDR3 comprises 14 residues. Trimming stripped 6 bases from V and 4 bases from J, with 16 bases between. Unique molecular identifiers were used in preparing the TCRbeta library. TCRdb recomputed calls from the PCR reads with MiXCR, one row per CDR3 protein. The repertoire holds about 610,000 distinct CDR3 sequences, with about 10% as singletons. The rearrangement links TRBV12-3 or TRBV12-4 to TRBJ2-7, with D possibly being TRBD1 (5 bases). This receptor was taken from a human donor who donated a stem cell graft to a child with acute myeloid leukemia. The sequences come from PBMCs from the stem cell graft donor, collected from the stem cell graft. The CDR3 sequence is CASRVGPGLYEQYF. CDR3 nucleotide sequence: TGTGCCAGCAGAGTAGGGCCAGGGCTTTACGAGCAGTACTTC.